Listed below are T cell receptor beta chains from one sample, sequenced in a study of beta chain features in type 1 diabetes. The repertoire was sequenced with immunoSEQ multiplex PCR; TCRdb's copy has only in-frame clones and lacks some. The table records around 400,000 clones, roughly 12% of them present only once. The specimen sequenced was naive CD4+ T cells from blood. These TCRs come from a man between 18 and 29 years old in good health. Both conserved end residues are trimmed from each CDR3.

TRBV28,ASRSPGETQY
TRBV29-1,SVQGVATGELF
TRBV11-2,ASSPVGVPGELF
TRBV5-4,ASSLGATRQDTQY
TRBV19,ASSAGRATEAF
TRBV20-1,SAGTGEQY
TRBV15,ATSTVLAGGIGYEQY
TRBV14,ASRLNRDNSYEQY
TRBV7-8,ASSKQASGANVLT
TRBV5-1,ASSPSWDRVNTGELF
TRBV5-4,ASSLKTGLGPEAF
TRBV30,AWSVPPGQRNQPQH
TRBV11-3,ASSPYVSGTDTQY
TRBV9,ASSVGLGAPLH
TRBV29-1,SVLQGGGYT
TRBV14,ASSQGTSGATGELF
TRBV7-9,ASSNKDSLSNQPQH
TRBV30,AWTAGGGQPQH
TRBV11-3,ASSLAPDYEQY
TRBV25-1,ASSSRDRVWDPGELF
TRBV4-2,ASSLRAGYT
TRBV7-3,ASSLPGRSPYNEQF
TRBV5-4,ASSLDVGASYNEQF
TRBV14,ASSQGRNTIY
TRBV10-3,ATTLAGRTDTQY
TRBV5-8,ASSTGQGDSNQPQH
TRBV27,ASSRPGSSYNEQF
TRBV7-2,ASAWSGGEETQY